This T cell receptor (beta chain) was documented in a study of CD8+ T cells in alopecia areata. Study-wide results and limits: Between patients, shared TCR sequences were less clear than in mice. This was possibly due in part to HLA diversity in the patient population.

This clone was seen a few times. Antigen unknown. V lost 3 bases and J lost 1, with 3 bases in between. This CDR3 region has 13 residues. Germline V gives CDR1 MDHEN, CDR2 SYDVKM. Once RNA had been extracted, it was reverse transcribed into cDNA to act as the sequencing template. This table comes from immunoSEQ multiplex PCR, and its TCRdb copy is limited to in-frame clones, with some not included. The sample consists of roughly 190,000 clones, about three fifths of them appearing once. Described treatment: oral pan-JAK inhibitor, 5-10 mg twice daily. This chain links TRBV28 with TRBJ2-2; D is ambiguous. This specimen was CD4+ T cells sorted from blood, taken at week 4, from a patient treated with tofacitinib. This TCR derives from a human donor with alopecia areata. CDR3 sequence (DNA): TGTGCCAGCAGTTTTAAGAACACCGGGGAGCTGTTTTTT. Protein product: CASSFKNTGELFF. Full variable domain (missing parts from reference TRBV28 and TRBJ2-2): DVKVTQSSRYLVKRTGEKVFLECVQDMDHENMFWYRQDPGLGLRLIYFSYDVKMKEKGDIPEGYSVSREKKERFSLILESASTNQTSMYLCASSFKNTGELFFGEGSRLTVL.